These 30 T cell receptor beta chains share one sample of origin, sequenced in a study of T cell changes during pregnancy in multiple sclerosis. Produced via immunoSEQ multiplex PCR; TCRdb's table is partial and in-frame only. The data contain approximately 94,000 clones, about 92% of them singletons. Sequenced here: peripheral blood, sampled after pregnancy. These receptors all come from a female donor with multiple sclerosis, enrolled in a pregnancy study.

The rearrangement joins TRBV5-1 to TRBJ1-4, with D tentatively TRBD1 (5 bases). The germline CDR1 and CDR2 sequences are SGHRS and YFSETQ. With 3 bases removed from V and 2 bases from J, the gap between germline ends came to 8 bases. There are 14 residues in the CDR3. CDR3 DNA sequence: TGCGCCAGCAGCTCAAGACAGACTAATGAAAAACTGTTTTTT. Protein sequence: CASSSRQTNEKLFF. Complete variable domain (other parts from reference TRBV5-1 and TRBJ1-4): KAGVTQTPRYLIKTRGQQVTLSCSPISGHRSVSWYQQTPGQGLQFLFEYFSETQRNKGNFPGRFSGRQFSNSRSEMNVSTLELGDSALYLCASSSRQTNEKLFFGSGTQLSVL.

On this clone: The sample has other DNA sequences that encode this CDR3 too. The rearrangement uses TRBV7-6 and TRBJ2-7; no clear D gene. V lost 5 bases, J lost 3 bases, and 8 bases lay in between. The germline V gene has CDR1 SGHVS and CDR2 FNYEAQ. CDR3 size: 12 residues. CDR3 sequence: CASSDDIYEQYF. CDR3 nucleotide sequence: TGTGCCAGCAGCGATGACATCTACGAGCAGTACTTC.

The V and J genes are TRBV5-5 and TRBJ1-1; D not certain. V shed 2 bases and J shed 0 bases, with 5 bases lying between them. The germline V gene has CDR1 SGHKS and CDR2 YYEKEE (reference sequence). The CDR3 runs 13 residues. This CDR3 reads CASSFAVNTEAFF. In DNA form, the CDR3 reads TGTGCCAGCAGCTTTGCAGTGAACACTGAAGCTTTCTTT.

This chain uses TRBV5-6 with TRBJ2-1; 9 nucleotides match TRBD1. V lost 2 bases and J lost 2; bases outside the gene matches: 5. The CDR3 contains 16 residues. CDR1 SGHDT and CDR2 YYEEEE come from the germline V gene. CDR3 sequence (DNA): TGTGCCAGCAGCTTCGGGACAGGGACTGCCTACAATGAGCAGTTCTTC. Protein product: CASSFGTGTAYNEQFF.

The chain carries TRBV19 and TRBJ2-7, with 8 nucleotides matching TRBD1. Trimming removed 5 bases from V and 6 bases from J; junction bases left unmatched: 15. Germline CDR1 reads LNHDA; CDR2 reads SQIVND (reference sequence). The CDR3 is 16 residues long. CDR3 in DNA: TGTGCCAGTAGTCTCCCCGACAGGGGAAGAGGATCCGAGCAGTACTTC. As protein: CASSLPDRGRGSEQYF.

The chain carries TRBV11-3 and TRBJ2-2; D remains unclear. Germline V gene lookup returns CDR1 SGHNT and CDR2 YENEEA. This CDR3 region has 18 residues. Trimming shortened V by 1 base and J by 2 bases, and 17 bases separated the two germline ends. In DNA, the CDR3 is TGTGCCAGCAGCTTAGGAAGCCGGGTGGTAACTAACACCGGGGAGCTGTTTTTT. Protein: CASSLGSRVVTNTGELFF.

CDR3: CASRARTGPYEQYF. CDR3 coding DNA: TGCGCCAGCCGAGCTAGGACAGGCCCCTACGAGCAGTACTTC. The V call is TRBV5-1, the J call TRBJ2-7; 7 bases match TRBD1. After removal of 7 bases from V and 2 bases from J, the junction contained 9 bases not matched to a gene. CDR1 SGHRS and CDR2 YFSETQ come from the germline V gene. The CDR3 spans 14 residues.

The V call is TRBV6-5, the J call TRBJ2-7; the match to TRBD2 covers 12 bases. The trim removed 7 bases at V and 3 bases at J, leaving 4 bases unmatched. CDR1 and CDR2 (germline): MNHEY, SVGAGI. The CDR3 has 14 residues. Written as DNA, the CDR3 is TGTGCCAGCACTCGACTAGCGGGGGACTACGAGCAGTACTTC. Its protein product is CASTRLAGDYEQYF.

The rearrangement uses TRBV4-2 and TRBJ1-6; D unresolved. This CDR3 comprises 15 residues. Trimming pared 0 bases from V and 6 bases from J, leaving 9 bases between. Germline CDR1 LGHNA, CDR2 YNFKEQ. The CDR3 sequence: CASSQDSGSNSPLHF. Here the CDR3 DNA reads TGTGCCAGCAGCCAAGATTCGGGAAGTAATTCACCCCTCCACTTT.

The chain recombines TRBV5-1 with TRBJ2-6; weak D call: TRBD1 (6 bases). The CDR3 covers 16 residues. The germline CDR1 and CDR2 sequences are SGHRS and YFSETQ. V lost 4 bases to trimming and J lost 1 base, with 12 bases between them. The CDR3 DNA reads as TGCGCCAGCAGCCCGACAGGATTTTCTGGGGCCAACGTCCTGACTTTC. It codes for CASSPTGFSGANVLTF.

This chain uses TRBV6-5 with TRBJ1-2; possibly TRBD1 for D (5 bases). The CDR3 loop spans 14 amino acids. The germline V gene encodes CDR1 MNHEY and CDR2 SVGAGI. Trimming removed 10 bases at V and 5 bases at J, with 20 bases between. DNA of the CDR3: TGTGCCACCCGCCCCCCCGGGACTCCGTATGGCTACACCTTC. It specifies CATRPPGTPYGYTF.

The genes are TRBV29-1 and TRBJ1-1; unclear D gene. This CDR3 region has 12 residues. Trimming took off 7 bases at V and 4 bases at J, with 13 bases between the two ends. Germline V gene lookup returns CDR1 SQVTM and CDR2 ANQGSEA. This CDR3 is CSAVTVATEAFF. The CDR3 DNA reads TGCAGCGCCGTCACAGTGGCCACTGAAGCTTTCTTT.

V usage is TRBV30 and J usage is TRBJ1-1, with 7 bases aligning to TRBD1. The trim removed 5 bases at V and 0 bases at J, leaving 9 bases unmatched. The CDR3 loop spans 15 amino acids. Germline CDR1 is GTSNPN and CDR2 is SVGIG (reference sequence). CDR3 sequence reads: CAWGRQGPLNTEAFF. The DNA of the CDR3 is TGTGCCTGGGGAAGACAGGGCCCTCTGAACACTGAAGCTTTCTTT.

This sequence joins TRBV7-7 and TRBJ2-4, with 7 positions matching TRBD2. This CDR3 spans 18 amino acids. CDR1 and CDR2 from the germline V gene are SSHAT and FNYEAQ (reference sequence). CDR3 loop: CASRGDFDLRLAKNIQYF. The CDR3 DNA sequence: TGTGCTAGCCGGGGGGACTTCGATCTACGGCTAGCCAAAAACATTCAGTACTTC. Complete variable domain (other parts from reference TRBV7-7 and TRBJ2-4): GAGVSQSPRYKVTKRGQDVTLRCDPISSHATLYWYQQALGQGPEFLTYFNYEAQPDKSGLPSDRFSAERPEGSISTLTIQRTEQRDSAMYRCASRGDFDLRLAKNIQYFGAGTRLSVL.

This clone was seen a single time. The chain recombines TRBV9 with TRBJ2-7, with D tentatively TRBD1 (6 bases). The CDR3 totals 14 residues. Germline values: CDR1 SGDLS, CDR2 YYNGEE. V dropped 1 base and J dropped 1 base, with 9 bases sitting between them. CDR3 DNA sequence: TGTGCCAGCAGCGTACGGGACACTTCCTACGAGCAGTACTTC. This gives the protein CASSVRDTSYEQYF. Full variable domain (missing parts from reference TRBV9 and TRBJ2-7): DSGVTQTPKHLITATGQRVTLRCSPRSGDLSVYWYQQSLDQGLQFLIQYYNGEERAKGNILERFSAQQFPDLHSELNLSSLELGDSALYFCASSVRDTSYEQYFGPGTRLTVT.

The chain is built from TRBV6-5 and TRBJ2-7; TRBD1 matches at 10 bases. Trimming at V came to 5 bases and at J to 2 bases, leaving 6 bases not matched to a gene. Germline V lookup: CDR1 MNHEY, CDR2 SVGAGI. The CDR3 runs 15 residues. CDR3 protein: CASSATGTGAYEQYF. CDR3 sequence (DNA): TGTGCCAGCAGTGCGACCGGGACAGGGGCCTACGAGCAGTACTTC.

This clone was seen only once. DNA of the CDR3: TGTGCCAGTAGTATTACTCTTACCTCCTACAATGAGCAGTTCTTC. Encoded protein: CASSITLTSYNEQFF. The chain joins TRBV19 to TRBJ2-1, with D unclear. The V end was cut by 3 bases, the J end by 0 bases, with 9 bases between. Germline V lookup: CDR1 LNHDA, CDR2 SQIVND (reference sequence). The CDR3 is 15 amino acids.

The J gene is TRBJ2-2, the V gene TRBV5-6; 9 bases are a match to TRBD1. Germline V gives CDR1 SGHDT, CDR2 YYEEEE. There are 15 residues in the CDR3. V was clipped by 5 bases and J by 7 bases; unmatched bases: 9. The CDR3 spells CASSRRTGVVGELFF. CDR3 nucleotides: TGTGCCAGCAGTCGACGGACAGGGGTTGTCGGGGAGCTGTTTTTT. The whole variable domain, filled in from reference TRBV5-6 and TRBJ2-2, reads DAGVTQSPTHLIKTRGQQVTLRCSPKSGHDTVSWYQQALGQGPQFIFQYYEEEERQRGNFPDRFSGHQFPNYSSELNVNALLLGDSALYLCASSRRTGVVGELFFGEGSRLTVL.

The gene calls are TRBV9 and TRBJ2-1; maybe TRBD2 (5 bases). The V end was cut by 0 bases, the J end by 7 bases, with 11 bases between. Germline CDR1 reads SGDLS; CDR2 reads YYNGEE. The CDR3 runs to 14 residues. The CDR3 nucleotides are TGTGCCAGCAGCGTAGTCGGGCCGGGGAATGAGCAGTTCTTC. Encoded protein: CASSVVGPGNEQFF. Full variable domain (missing parts from reference TRBV9 and TRBJ2-1): DSGVTQTPKHLITATGQRVTLRCSPRSGDLSVYWYQQSLDQGLQFLIQYYNGEERAKGNILERFSAQQFPDLHSELNLSSLELGDSALYFCASSVVGPGNEQFFGPGTRLTVL.

This chain joins TRBV5-3 and TRBJ2-7, with 12 bases lining up with TRBD1. TRBV5-3 is an ORF, and what it does is uncertain. Trimming cost V 4 bases and J 3 bases; bases outside gene matches: 14. CDR3 length: 18 residues. The CDR3 loop is CARSAPGTGGKEVYEQYF. As DNA, the CDR3 is TGTGCCAGAAGCGCTCCCGGGACAGGGGGCAAAGAGGTCTACGAGCAGTACTTC.

The CDR3: CSVDTGYNEQFF. The CDR3, as DNA: TGCAGCGTCGATACAGGATACAATGAGCAGTTCTTC. The chain links TRBV29-1 to TRBJ2-1, with D tentatively TRBD1 (5 bases). This CDR3 comprises 12 residues. V lost 6 bases, J lost 4 bases, and 10 bases lay in between. Per the germline V gene, CDR1 is SQVTM and CDR2 is ANQGSEA.

This clone was recorded only once. The chain employs TRBV19 and TRBJ2-1; 10 nucleotides line up with TRBD1. V trimming: 6 bases; J trimming: 7 bases; junction bases outside the gene matches: 6. The CDR3 runs to 14 residues. The V gene's germline CDR1 is LNHDA and CDR2 SQIVND (reference sequence). CDR3 region: CASRDRGKRNEQFF. The CDR3 DNA sequence: TGTGCCAGTAGGGACAGGGGGAAAAGGAATGAGCAGTTCTTC.

This clone was observed once. The chain joins TRBV27 to TRBJ1-4, with 7 bases aligning to TRBD1. The V segment lost 6 bases and the J segment 5 bases; nucleotides outside the gene matches: 6. The CDR3 length is 14 residues. Germline V gene sequence: CDR1 MNHEY, CDR2 SMNVEV (reference sequence). The chain's CDR3 is CASRNPGGNEKLFF. The CDR3 bases are TGTGCCAGCAGAAATCCAGGGGGGAATGAAAAACTGTTTTTT.

This chain joins TRBV4-1 and TRBJ1-4, with 9 bases aligning to TRBD1. The CDR3 is made up of 17 amino acids. Germline V gene data show CDR1 as MGHRA and CDR2 as YSYEKL. J lost 3 bases, V lost 4 bases, and 9 bases had no gene match. As DNA, the CDR3 is TGCGCCAGCAGCCTCCAACAGGGGGCGCGCTCTAATGAAAAACTGTTTTTT. As protein: CASSLQQGARSNEKLFF.

The chain joins TRBV6-6 to TRBJ1-6, with TRBD1 identical over 7 bases. This CDR3 comprises 14 residues. CDR1 and CDR2 (germline): MNHNY, SVGAGI (reference sequence). J gave up 6 bases and V 3 bases, and 2 bases lay outside the gene matches. CDR3 in amino acids: CASSYSGGNSPLHF. In DNA form, the CDR3 reads TGTGCCAGCAGTTATTCAGGGGGTAATTCACCCCTCCACTTT.

The rearrangement links TRBV7-3 to TRBJ2-1, with D possibly matching TRBD2 (5 bases). The CDR3 covers 17 residues. Looked up from germline, CDR1 is SGHTA and CDR2 is FQGTGA. The V and J ends lost 1 base and 4 bases respectively, with 17 bases between them. Here the CDR3 reads CASSLIPGVNQYNEQFF. The CDR3, as DNA: TGTGCCAGCAGCTTAATCCCCGGGGTCAACCAGTACAATGAGCAGTTCTTC. The complete variable domain, with remaining parts taken from reference TRBV7-3 and TRBJ2-1, reads GAGVSQTPSNKVTEKGKYVELRCDPISGHTALYWYRQSLGQGPEFLIYFQGTGAADDSGLPNDRFFAVRPEGSVSTLKIQRTERGDSAVYLCASSLIPGVNQYNEQFFGPGTRLTVL.

V and J are TRBV12-5 and TRBJ2-4; D is ambiguous. The V and J ends lost 6 bases and 7 bases respectively, with 19 bases between them. The CDR3 is 15 amino acids. Germline V gene lookup returns CDR1 LGHNT and CDR2 FRNRAP. CDR3 loop: CASGLGRTGSNIQYF. The CDR3 nucleotides are TGTGCTAGTGGGCTTGGCCGTACGGGTAGTAACATTCAGTACTTC.

The chain carries TRBV4-3 and TRBJ2-7; TRBD1 matches 9 bases. J was trimmed by 3 bases and V by 4 bases; bases with no gene match: 7. The CDR3 has 15 residues. Germline assignment: CDR1 LGHNA and CDR2 YSLEER. CDR3 protein: CASSPTDRGGYEQYF. The CDR3, as DNA: TGCGCCAGCAGCCCGACGGACAGGGGAGGCTACGAGCAGTACTTC.

This chain links TRBV19 with TRBJ2-2; 7 bases are shared with TRBD2. Germline V gene lookup returns CDR1 LNHDA and CDR2 SQIVND (reference sequence). V gave up 8 bases and J gave up 5 bases; unmatched junction bases: 14. The CDR3 consists of 16 residues. The chain's CDR3 is CASQNVGGSGTGELFF. The CDR3 nucleotides are TGTGCCAGTCAGAATGTGGGCGGGAGTGGGACCGGGGAGCTGTTTTTT.

The V gene is TRBV6-4, the J gene TRBJ1-1, with TRBD1 matching 8 bases. V lost 5 bases to trimming and J lost 1 base; unmatched junction nucleotides: 3. Germline CDR1 and CDR2: MRHNA and SNTAGT. The CDR3 sequence is 14 residues long. CDR3 bases: TGTGCCAGCAGTTCTGGACAGGGGAACACTGAAGCTTTCTTT. Encoded protein: CASSSGQGNTEAFF.